A single sample is the source of the 24 T cell receptor beta chains below, sequenced in a study of OX40 agonist ivuxolimab in advanced cancers. Using immunoSEQ multiplex PCR, the repertoire was profiled, and TCRdb retains in-frame clones only, with some absent. Of about 81,000 clones in the sample, approximately 90% are singletons; the top ten hold 0.45% to 0.55%. The sample in question was CD4+ or CD8+ T cells sorted from blood, obtained in a trial of the OX40 agonist ivuxolimab. These receptors were obtained from an adult with an advanced solid tumor such as melanoma, head and neck, liver or kidney cancer.

J is TRBJ1-2 and V is TRBV29-1; 7 nucleotides agree with TRBD1. With V trimmed by 4 bases and J by 4 bases, 6 bases remained unmatched. The CDR3 runs 13 residues. From germline, CDR1 is SQVTM and CDR2 ANQGSEA. The CDR3 nucleotides are TGCAGCGTTGGAAAGGGGGCGGGCTATGGCTACACCTTC. Its protein is CSVGKGAGYGYTF.

The sample holds a few counts of this clone. The chain carries TRBV13 and TRBJ2-2; D is perhaps TRBD2 (6 bases). CDR3 length: 12 amino acids. The germline V gene has CDR1 PRHDT and CDR2 FYEKMQ (reference sequence). The V gene lost 8 bases and the J gene lost 7 bases, with 11 bases spanning the gap. CDR3 loop: CASVRGDGELFF. The CDR3 nucleotides read TGTGCCAGCGTCCGCGGGGACGGGGAGCTGTTTTTT.

CDR3 in DNA: TGCGCCAGCAGCGGAGGGGGGCCGGGCTCCTACAATGAGCAGTTCTTC. Amino acids: CASSGGGPGSYNEQFF. The chain uses TRBV5-1 and TRBJ2-1; D could derive from TRBD1 or TRBD2 (6 bases each). The CDR3 loop spans 16 amino acids. Germline CDR1 reads SGHRS; CDR2 reads YFSETQ. Between the trimmed V and J ends, which lost 4 bases and 0 bases, there was a span of 14 bases.

The chain joins TRBV18 to TRBJ2-7, with 7 bases that match TRBD1. Germline CDR1 reads KGHSH; CDR2 reads LQKENI. The CDR3 is made up of 14 amino acids. V gave up 2 bases and J gave up 3 bases; unmatched junction bases: 4. The CDR3 coding sequence is TGTGCCAGCTCACCAGGACAGGCGAACTACGAGCAGTACTTC. It encodes CASSPGQANYEQYF.

The gene calls are TRBV2 and TRBJ2-7, with D perhaps TRBD2 (6 bases). This CDR3 is 15 amino acids long. Germline assignment: CDR1 SNHLY and CDR2 FYNNEI. Deletions cut 4 bases from V and 3 bases from J, with 16 bases between. The DNA for the CDR3 is TGTGCCAGCAGTGGCGGAGGGGTGTGGGGCTACGAGCAGTACTTC. It is translated as CASSGGGVWGYEQYF.

This chain links TRBV4-3 with TRBJ1-1, with 7 bases identical to TRBD1. Germline V gene sequence: CDR1 LGHNA, CDR2 YSLEER. V lost 3 bases to trimming and J lost 1 base; unmatched junction nucleotides: 5. The CDR3 is made up of 15 amino acids. As DNA, the CDR3 is TGCGCCAGCAGCCAGACGCACAGGGGGAACACTGAAGCTTTCTTT. Its translation: CASSQTHRGNTEAFF.

The gene calls are TRBV28 and TRBJ2-6; D might be TRBD2 (6 bases). The CDR3 runs to 16 residues. Per the germline V gene, CDR1 is MDHEN and CDR2 is SYDVKM. Trimming removed 5 bases from V and 2 bases from J, with 13 bases in between. The CDR3 sequence: CASSLLAGPGANVLTF. Written as DNA, the CDR3 is TGTGCCAGCAGTCTCCTGGCGGGACCTGGGGCCAACGTCCTGACTTTC.

The V and J genes are TRBV7-9 and TRBJ2-7; D may be TRBD1 (5 bases). Trimming removed 2 bases at V and 4 bases at J, with 21 bases between. Germline CDR1 and CDR2: SEHNR and FQNEAQ (reference sequence). The CDR3 spans 17 residues. The CDR3 coding sequence is TGTGCCAGCAGCTTAATATCGCAGGGCCTCTTACCGTACGAGCAGTACTTC. Amino acid sequence: CASSLISQGLLPYEQYF. The whole variable domain, filled in from reference TRBV7-9 and TRBJ2-7, reads DTGVSQNPRHKITKRGQNVTFRCDPISEHNRLYWYRQTLGQGPEFLTYFQNEAQLEKSRLLSDRFSAERPKGSFSTLEIQRTEQGDSAMYLCASSLISQGLLPYEQYFGPGTRLTVT.

The chain employs TRBV5-1 and TRBJ1-1, with D perhaps TRBD1 (5 bases). In germline, CDR1 is SGHRS, CDR2 YFSETQ. With 0 bases removed from V and 1 base from J, the gap between germline ends came to 16 bases. There are 17 residues in the CDR3. The CDR3 spells CASSLVGAGTPNTEAFF. CDR3 in DNA: TGCGCCAGCAGCTTGGTAGGTGCGGGGACCCCGAACACTGAAGCTTTCTTT.

The chain combines TRBV6-5 with TRBJ2-3, with a possible D match to TRBD2 (5 bases). Germline CDR1 MNHEY, CDR2 SVGAGI. The CDR3 spans 14 residues. V was pared by 6 bases and J by 11 bases, with 21 bases between. CDR3 bases: TGTGCCAGCAGACCCCCTGGGTTAGTGGGAGTGCAGTATTTT. Translated: CASRPPGLVGVQYF.

The rearrangement uses TRBV5-1 and TRBJ2-2; a weak D match, TRBD1 (6 bases). Germline CDR1 and CDR2: SGHRS and YFSETQ. The V gene lost 4 bases and the J gene lost 7 bases, with 11 bases spanning the gap. The CDR3 extends over 13 amino acids. This CDR3 reads CASSQQGGGELFF. The CDR3 DNA is TGCGCCAGCAGCCAACAGGGTGGCGGGGAGCTGTTTTTT.

Remarks on this clone: This is likely a read error, given that the CDR3 carries no conserved phenylalanine or tryptophan at its end. V and J are TRBV7-9 and TRBJ1-6, with 11 positions matching TRBD1. The V and J ends lost 5 bases and 9 bases, in that order; junction bases with no gene match: 3. Looked up from germline, CDR1 is SEHNR and CDR2 is FQNEAQ (reference sequence). There are 14 residues in the CDR3. CDR3 sequence (DNA): TGTGCCAGCAGCGCCGGGACAGGGGGTTCACCCCTCCACCTT. This encodes CASSAGTGGSPLHL.

J is TRBJ1-1 and V is TRBV29-1; 8 nucleotides align to TRBD1. CDR1 and CDR2 (germline): SQVTM, ANQGSEA. With 7 bases clipped from V and 7 bases from J, the junction kept 2 bases outside the gene matches. The CDR3 loop spans 10 amino acids. CDR3 DNA sequence: TGCAGCGCCGGACAGGGTGAAGCTTTCTTT. Amino acid sequence: CSAGQGEAFF.

V gene TRBV6-4 combines with J gene TRBJ1-1, with unresolved D. CDR1 and CDR2 (germline): MRHNA, SNTAGT. Trimming took off 8 bases at V and 1 base at J, with 14 bases between the two ends. The CDR3 consists of 14 residues. CDR3 coding DNA: TGTGCCAGCGCCCCCTCTCCGGGGAACACTGAAGCTTTCTTT. It yields the protein CASAPSPGNTEAFF.

The rearrangement links TRBV7-8 to TRBJ2-3; 8 bases are shared with TRBD2. The CDR3 totals 16 residues. The germline CDR1 and CDR2 sequences are SGHVS and FQNEAQ. With V trimmed by 4 bases and J by 5 bases, 11 bases remained unmatched. The CDR3: CASSSAGTRGVDTQYF. The CDR3 DNA follows: TGTGCCAGCAGCTCGGCCGGGACTAGGGGGGTAGATACGCAGTATTTT.

The V gene is TRBV5-4, the J gene TRBJ1-2; 8 nucleotides line up with TRBD1. The CDR3 length is 15 residues. Germline CDR1 and CDR2: SGHNT and YYREEE (reference sequence). V lost 0 bases and J lost 8; bases outside the gene matches: 9. As DNA, the CDR3 is TGTGCCAGCAGCTTGGTCGCCGGGACAGGTGTAGGCTACACCTTC. It translates to CASSLVAGTGVGYTF.

The V call is TRBV4-3, the J call TRBJ2-7, with D unresolved. Trimming cost V 0 bases and J 6 bases, with 6 bases left between them. The CDR3 covers 12 residues. The germline CDR1 and CDR2 sequences are LGHNA and YSLEER. CDR3 in DNA: TGCGCCAGCAGCCAAGATAGGACCGAGCAGTACTTC. It translates to CASSQDRTEQYF.

V usage is TRBV6-5 and J usage is TRBJ1-3; unclear D gene. CDR1 and CDR2 from the germline V gene are MNHEY and SVGAGI. This CDR3 region has 15 residues. Trimming shortened V by 6 bases and J by 0 bases, and 12 bases separated the two germline ends. The CDR3 loop is CASSKLEDSGNTIYF. The DNA of the CDR3 is TGTGCCAGCAGCAAATTGGAAGACTCTGGAAACACCATATATTTT.

V gene TRBV7-6 combines with J gene TRBJ2-1; 7 bases are a match to TRBD2. CDR1 and CDR2 (germline): SGHVS, FNYEAQ. This CDR3 has 15 residues. With V trimmed by 6 bases and J by 5 bases, 10 bases remained unmatched. CDR3 nucleotides: TGTGCCAGCAGTCTAGAGTGGGGGGGAAACAATGAGCAGTTCTTC. Amino acid sequence: CASSLEWGGNNEQFF.

The chain has TRBV4-2 and TRBJ1-1; TRBD1 agrees at 7 bases. Germline CDR1 reads LGHNA; CDR2 reads YNFKEQ. This CDR3 contains 14 residues. V lost 11 bases to trimming and J lost 0 bases; unmatched junction nucleotides: 9. Here the CDR3 reads CASKGQSMNTEAFF. DNA for the CDR3: TGTGCCTCCAAGGGACAGTCCATGAACACTGAAGCTTTCTTT.

The rearrangement links TRBV28 to TRBJ2-1; a weak D match, TRBD2 (6 bases). Germline V CDR1 and CDR2: MDHEN, SYDVKM. The length of the CDR3 is 13 residues. The germline V and J ends were trimmed by 4 bases and 4 bases, with 8 bases remaining between them. The CDR3 nucleotides are TGTGCCAGCAGTTGGGGGGAGTACAATGAGCAGTTCTTC. This gives the protein CASSWGEYNEQFF. The entire variable domain, with the rest obtained from reference TRBV28 and TRBJ2-1, is as follows: DVKVTQSSRYLVKRTGEKVFLECVQDMDHENMFWYRQDPGLGLRLIYFSYDVKMKEKGDIPEGYSVSREKKERFSLILESASTNQTSMYLCASSWGEYNEQFFGPGTRLTVL.

V and J are TRBV7-9 and TRBJ1-4, with D perhaps matching TRBD1 (5 bases). The CDR3 is 14 residues long. The germline gives CDR1 SEHNR, CDR2 FQNEAQ (reference sequence). The V end lost 5 bases, the J end lost 8 bases, and 15 bases lay between the germline ends. CDR3 coding DNA: TGTGCCAGCAGCCCTCGGGGGGAGGAAGAAAAACTGTTTTTT. Protein sequence: CASSPRGEEEKLFF.

This clone was observed a single time. V gene TRBV7-2 combines with J gene TRBJ1-2; 9 nucleotides line up with TRBD1. V dropped 4 bases and J dropped 0; count of bases not matched to a gene: 0. The CDR3 spans 14 residues. Germline CDR1 SGHTA, CDR2 FQGNSA. CDR3 bases: TGTGCCAGCAGCTGGACAGGGGCTAACTATGGCTACACCTTC. The encoded protein is CASSWTGANYGYTF.

The gene calls are TRBV7-2 and TRBJ2-1, with TRBD1 matching over 8 bases. The CDR3 is 13 amino acids. CDR1 and CDR2 from the germline V gene are SGHTA and FQGNSA. V shed 9 bases, J shed 8 bases, and the junction held 9 bases outside the gene matches. In nucleotides, the CDR3 is TGTGCCAGTGGACAGGGTAGGGAAGATGAGCAGTTCTTC. Amino acids: CASGQGREDEQFF.